This T cell receptor beta chain came from a study of blood T cell repertoires in COVID-19. Trimming shortened V by 11 bases and J by 4 bases, and 11 bases separated the two germline ends. CDR3 length equals 11 residues. Germline assignment: CDR1 ENHRY and CDR2 SYGVKD. Libraries were prepared by immunoSEQ multiplex PCR; TCRdb keeps only in-frame clonotypes and omits some of them. The sample shows fewer than 250,000 clones, about 87% of them seen only once. Sequencing used peripheral blood. This chain links TRBV10-3 with TRBJ1-1; D is possibly TRBD1 (6 bases). This receptor was identified in a man aged 30-40 years with COVID-19, enrolled during active disease. The CDR3 sequence: CASGQPTEAFF. DNA for the CDR3: TGTGCCTCCGGACAGCCCACTGAAGCTTTCTTT.